This T cell receptor (beta chain) was sequenced for a study of blood T cell repertoires in COVID-19. Study as a whole: Samples taken during acute and convalescent COVID-19 were collected in the United States, Italy and Spain. T cells, B-cell-depleted T cells, or PBMCs supplied cDNA or gDNA.

Authors' analysis steps: The authors estimated nucleated cell counts from reference gene primer amplification. Assay: immunoSEQ multiplex PCR; the TCRdb copy retains only in-frame clones and omits some. For V, J and clone size, that table is used; D and trimming come from the DNA. There are more than 85,000 clones in the sample; roughly 75% occur only once, and less than 5% lies in the top ten. The sequence came from a human donor in a cohort sampled during active or convalescent COVID-19. Sequencing input: peripheral blood.

The CDR3 DNA is TGTGCCAGCAGCTTCCTCCGGACCGGGACAGGGGTCGGCGAGCAGTACTTC. It encodes CASSFLRTGTGVGEQYF. V is TRBV5-6 and J is TRBJ2-7, with TRBD1 matching over 10 bases. J lost 6 bases, V lost 2 bases, and 14 bases had no gene match. The CDR3 covers 17 residues. Germline CDR1 is SGHDT and CDR2 is YYEEEE.